This T cell receptor (beta chain) originates from a study of cytomegalovirus exposure and HLA in healthy donors. Findings of the study overall: Association of a missense DCLRE1C variant with TCR beta V- and J-gene trimming was reported in a later analysis. There were a few CMV-associated chains whose specificity for CMV antigens was confirmed in vitro.

In this sample, this clone turned up a few times. Its antigen remains unidentified. This CDR3 is built from 13 residues. Germline V gives CDR1 MNHEY, CDR2 SVGAGI. The V end lost 5 bases, the J end lost 3 bases, and 10 bases lay between the germline ends. The PCR made use of 60 Vbeta and 13 Jbeta primers. How the authors handled the data: The count from a later analysis was about 80 million unique TCR beta chains, 9 million to 12 million of them shared. Sequenced by immunoSEQ multiplex PCR; TCRdb stores in-frame clones only, minus some. D and trimming were read from the DNA, whereas the V and J calls and clone size are those reported in that table. This sample has some 150,000 clones, with 60% to 80% found just once.

The chain links TRBV6-5 to TRBJ2-5; D gene uncertain. The sequence was collected from a woman aged 40 to 50 in good health and CMV-seropositive. Sequencing was performed on PBMCs. CDR3: CASSDRLKETQYF. The CDR3 DNA reads TGTGCCAGCAGTGACCGACTTAAAGAGACCCAGTACTTC.